Listed below are T cell receptor beta chains from one sample, sequenced in a study of blood T cells in healthy people across ages. TCRdb re-derived calls from the 5' RACE reads in MiXCR, one entry per CDR3 protein. The repertoire holds 2 million or so distinct CDR3 sequences, with less than 50% as singletons. Sequenced sample: blood. The origin of the receptors is a woman aged 35 to 49 in good health. CDR3s include the opening cysteine and the closing phenylalanine or tryptophan. The D gene is left open where the match is weak. For some rows the clone size is stated as once, few or many, or as a class when expanded; others skip it.

>TRBJ1-2|TRBV12-3/TRBV12-4|.|.
TGTGCCAGCAGTTTAGGTATGACAGTCAGCGGCTACACCTTC
CASSLGMTVSGYTF
>TRBJ2-1|TRBV20-1|.|.
TGCAGTGCTCCCCCGCGGGACAGACACTACAATGAGCAGTTCTTC
CSAPPRDRHYNEQFF
>TRBJ1-4|TRBV27|.|.
TGTGCCAGCAGTTTTGGGCTGGGAACTAATGAAAAACTGTTTTTT
CASSFGLGTNEKLFF
>TRBJ1-2|TRBV27|.|.
TGTGCCAGCAGTTTGGGCCCGTTAGAGCTGTATGGCTACACCTTC
CASSLGPLELYGYTF
>TRBJ1-2|TRBV14|.|.
TGTGCCAGCAGCCGCGTCGACAGATCCTATGGCTACACCTTC
CASSRVDRSYGYTF
>TRBJ2-7|TRBV7-9|once|.
TGTGCCAGCAGCCAGGGCACAGCCTACGGGCAGTACTTC
CASSQGTAYGQYF
>TRBJ2-3|TRBV7-8|few|.
TGTGCCAGCAGCCCGTACGACGGTACAGATACGCAGTATTTT
CASSPYDGTDTQYF
>TRBJ2-3|TRBV28|.|.
TGTGCCAGCACCCCGAGCCGGCGAATGACGCAGTATTTT
CASTPSRRMTQYF
>TRBJ2-7|TRBV20-1|.|TRBD1
TGCAGTGCTAGAGGCCGGACAGGGAACCCCTACGAGCAGTACTTC
CSARGRTGNPYEQYF
>TRBJ1-2|TRBV7-2|few|.
TGTGCCAGCAGCCCGGCAGTGGATGACTATGGCTACACCTTC
CASSPAVDDYGYTF
>TRBJ2-5|TRBV7-9|.|.
TGTGCCAGCAGCATCCGGAATCAGGATCAAGAGACCCAGTACTTC
CASSIRNQDQETQYF
>TRBJ2-5|TRBV7-2|.|TRBD2
TGTGCCAGCAGCTTAGGACGGGGGGTCGTAGAGACCCAGTACTTC
CASSLGRGVVETQYF
>TRBJ2-5|TRBV9|once|.
TGTGCCAGCAGCGTAGGGGTCAACTCCCGGGACAAAAAGTACTTC
CASSVGVNSRDKKYF
>TRBJ1-2|TRBV20-1|.|TRBD1
TGCAGTGCTGAATTACCGGGACAGGGGGGCTATGGCTACACCTTC
CSAELPGQGGYGYTF
>TRBJ1-2|TRBV3-1|once|.
TGTGCCAGCAGCCCGAATCTATTACAGGAAAACTATGGCTACACCTTC
CASSPNLLQENYGYTF
>TRBJ1-6|TRBV28|.|.
TGTGCCAGCAGTTTGTCGAACAGGGTGAATTCACCCCTCCACTTT
CASSLSNRVNSPLHF
>TRBJ2-1|TRBV18|.|TRBD1
TGTGCCAGCTCACCACGAGAACAGGGGGGCAATGAGCAGTTCTTC
CASSPREQGGNEQFF
>TRBJ1-1|TRBV7-2|.|TRBD1
TGTGCCAGCAGCTTACAGGGGGCGGCTAACACTGAAGCTTTCTTT
CASSLQGAANTEAFF
>TRBJ2-2|TRBV5-1|.|TRBD2
TGCGCCAGCAGCTTGACTAGCGGGGCAAGGAACACCGGGGAGCTGTTTTTT
CASSLTSGARNTGELFF
>TRBJ2-7|TRBV9|.|.
TGTGCCAGCAGCGTATCCCCCAGCTCCTACAATGAGCAGTACTTC
CASSVSPSSYNEQYF
>TRBJ1-2|TRBV5-1|.|TRBD1
TGCGCCAGCGGCGTCCCGGGACAGGGGTACTATGGCTACACCTTC
CASGVPGQGYYGYTF
>TRBJ2-7|TRBV11-2|.|.
TGTGCCAGCAGCCTCGACTGGGTCTCCTACGAGCAGTACTTC
CASSLDWVSYEQYF
>TRBJ2-7|TRBV11-2|.|TRBD2
TGTGTCAGCAGCTTCGGGCTCGGGGGGACCTACGAGCAGTACTTC
CVSSFGLGGTYEQYF
>TRBJ1-2|TRBV24-1|.|TRBD1
TGTGCCACCAGTGATACCGGGACAGGGCAATGCGGCTACACCTTC
CATSDTGTGQCGYTF
>TRBJ2-1|TRBV28|few|TRBD2
TGTGCCAGTGACGGGGGGAACTACAATGAGCAGTTCTTC
CASDGGNYNEQFF